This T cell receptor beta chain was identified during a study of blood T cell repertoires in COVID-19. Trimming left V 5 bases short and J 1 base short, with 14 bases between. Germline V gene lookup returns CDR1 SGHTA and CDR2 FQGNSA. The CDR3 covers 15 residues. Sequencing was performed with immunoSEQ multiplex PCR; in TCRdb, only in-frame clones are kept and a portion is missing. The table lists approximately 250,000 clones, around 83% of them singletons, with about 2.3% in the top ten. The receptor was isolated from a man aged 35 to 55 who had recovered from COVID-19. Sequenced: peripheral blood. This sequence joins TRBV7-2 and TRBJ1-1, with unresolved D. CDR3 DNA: TGTGCCAGCAGCCGTTCAACAGTATCGAACACTGAAGCTTTCTTT. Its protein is CASSRSTVSNTEAFF.